This T cell receptor (beta chain) was observed in a study of T-cell reconstitution after alpha-beta-depleted transplantation in children. Construction of the TCRbeta library involved unique molecular identifiers. TCRdb independently ran MiXCR on the PCR reads; one entry per CDR3 protein. The sample holds roughly 500,000 distinct CDR3 sequences, 15% to 20% seen once. This clonotype has at least ten counts. Germline-derived CDR1 and CDR2 are SEHNR and FQNEAQ (reference sequence). Trimming left V 2 bases short and J 5 bases short, with 12 bases between. The CDR3 contains 15 residues. The V gene is TRBV7-9, the J gene TRBJ2-2, with D possibly called TRBD1 or TRBD2 (6 bases each). This clonotype originated in a human donor who donated a stem cell graft to a child with acute lymphoblastic leukemia. This specimen was PBMCs from the stem cell graft donor, taken from the stem cell graft. CDR3 loop: CASSLNRAGTGELFF. The CDR3 DNA reads TGTGCCAGCAGCTTAAACAGGGCGGGGACCGGGGAGCTGTTTTTT.